The 8 T cell receptor beta chains in this list originate from one sample, sequenced in a study of Ad26.COV2.S vaccination and SARS-CoV-2 variants (dated by TCRdb to about 2021). Library construction relied on the immunoSEQ multiplex PCR assay. Sourced from immuneACCESS, this table was stored by TCRdb with only in-frame sequences that have V and J called. A share of the clones is absent; for the studies checked, an unresolved V gene accounts for under half, and the remainder has no known explanation. In all, the sample holds about 350,000 clones, and 88% of those were seen once. The top ten hold 6.4% of the sample. What this sample's treatment or condition label stands for: approximately 18 received Ad26.COV2.S at low or high dose, single or two shots; several received placebo; per-sample allocation not given. Repertoires of vaccine and placebo recipients were sequenced from samples taken on day 63 after the first injection.

Sequencing used peripheral blood, obtained in a trial of Ad26.COV2.S vaccine versus placebo. The receptors were gathered from a person between 18 and 59 years old who received the Ad26.COV2.S COVID-19 vaccine or a placebo.

CDR3 protein: CSAETGWEQYF. The CDR3 DNA follows: TGCAGTGCTGAAACAGGGTGGGAGCAGTACTTC. The chain combines TRBV20-1 with TRBJ2-7, with a tentative D call TRBD1 (6 bases). V lost 5 bases and J 7 bases, leaving 12 bases between the germline ends. CDR1 DFQATT and CDR2 SNEGSKA come from the germline V gene (reference sequence). The CDR3 extends over 11 amino acids.

This chain uses TRBV27 with TRBJ1-3; maybe TRBD1 (6 bases). Deletions cut 6 bases from V and 2 bases from J, with 11 bases between. There are 14 residues in the CDR3. CDR1 is MNHEY, CDR2 SMNVEV, per germline (reference sequence). For the CDR3, the DNA is TGTGCCAGCAGAACGGGGGCTGCTGGAAACACCATATATTTT. Translation: CASRTGAAGNTIYF.

V usage is TRBV6-5 and J usage is TRBJ1-2, with no clear D. Trimming took off 4 bases at V and 5 bases at J, with 11 bases between the two ends. This CDR3 is 13 amino acids long. Germline V gene lookup returns CDR1 MNHEY and CDR2 SVGAGI. CDR3 loop: CASSSSDKYGYTF. The CDR3 coding sequence is TGTGCCAGCAGTTCCTCCGACAAGTATGGCTACACCTTC.

The chain carries TRBV29-1 and TRBJ1-2; tentatively, D is TRBD1 (5 bases). CDR3 length: 12 residues. The V gene's germline CDR1 is SQVTM and CDR2 ANQGSEA. The CDR3 DNA reads as TGCAGTGTGGGACCCCTCAACTATGGCTACACCTTC. This encodes CSVGPLNYGYTF.

The J gene is TRBJ2-5, the V gene TRBV19; 8 bases align to TRBD1. Germline V gives CDR1 LNHDA, CDR2 SQIVND (reference sequence). Germline trimming cut 0 bases from V and 5 bases from J; bases unmatched to any gene: 5. The CDR3 contains 15 residues. The CDR3 reads CASSIEAGGRETQYF. The CDR3 DNA is TGTGCCAGTAGTATAGAGGCAGGGGGCAGGGAGACCCAGTACTTC.

This clone was counted many times. The chain carries TRBV6-2 or TRBV6-3 and TRBJ2-6; 12 bases are shared with TRBD1. In germline, CDR1 is MNHEY, CDR2 SVGEGT. V was pared by 4 bases and J by 3 bases, with 4 bases of the junction left unmatched. The CDR3 covers 17 residues. Here the CDR3 reads CASSSGTGGFGANVLTF. The CDR3, as DNA: TGTGCCAGCAGTTCCGGGACAGGGGGCTTTGGGGCCAACGTCCTGACTTTC.

The genes are TRBV30 and TRBJ2-1; D perhaps matches TRBD1 (6 bases). From germline, CDR1 is GTSNPN and CDR2 SVGIG (reference sequence). This CDR3 comprises 16 residues. Trimming took 2 bases from V and 2 from J, leaving 16 bases between them. This CDR3 reads CAWSPYSQGPYNEQFF. As DNA, the CDR3 is TGTGCCTGGAGTCCCTACTCACAGGGACCCTACAATGAGCAGTTCTTC.

The V gene is TRBV5-8, the J gene TRBJ2-7; weak D call: TRBD2 (6 bases). With 3 bases removed from V and 4 bases from J, the gap between germline ends came to 17 bases. Germline assignment: CDR1 SGHTS and CDR2 YDEGEE. The CDR3 runs to 15 residues. DNA of the CDR3: TGTGCCAGCAGCTCGTGGACTAAGAGGGTGTACGAGCAGTACTTC. Its protein product is CASSSWTKRVYEQYF.